Following are 19 T cell receptor beta chains from one sample sequenced in a study of blood T cell repertoires in COVID-19. Measured with immunoSEQ multiplex PCR; TCRdb has only the in-frame clones, and not every one. Among 130,000 or so clones, 86% were seen once, and the ten largest hold 7% to 10%. The sequencing input was peripheral blood. The receptors here all came from a woman between 55 and 75 years old with acute or convalescent COVID-19.

This clone occurred once. The chain recombines TRBV5-1 with TRBJ2-3; the D is unclear. The germline V gene has CDR1 SGHRS and CDR2 YFSETQ. V lost 0 bases, J lost 2 bases, and 10 bases lay in between. The CDR3 totals 15 residues. The CDR3 here is CASSLELSYTDTQYF. DNA for the CDR3: TGCGCCAGCAGCTTGGAACTTAGTTACACAGATACGCAGTATTTT.

This chain joins TRBV30 and TRBJ1-1; maybe TRBD1 (6 bases). The germline V and J ends were trimmed by 5 bases and 4 bases, with 14 bases remaining between them. Per germline, CDR1 GTSNPN and CDR2 SVGIG (reference sequence). CDR3 length equals 13 residues. This chain's CDR3 is CAWDRQEGTEAFF. CDR3 bases: TGTGCCTGGGACAGGCAGGAGGGCACTGAAGCTTTCTTT.

This clone was recorded only once. The genes are TRBV5-1 and TRBJ2-2; D gene ambiguous. Looked up from germline, CDR1 is SGHRS and CDR2 is YFSETQ. The CDR3 is made up of 19 amino acids. V gave up 5 bases and J gave up 8 bases, with 31 bases separating them. CDR3 in amino acids: CASSFVPPLPSSPRGELFF. The CDR3 coding sequence is TGCGCCAGCAGTTTTGTTCCCCCATTACCCAGTTCCCCAAGAGGGGAGCTGTTTTTT.

The chain employs TRBV27 and TRBJ1-5; weak D call: TRBD1 (6 bases). V lost 5 bases to trimming and J lost 3 bases, with 11 bases between them. CDR1 MNHEY and CDR2 SMNVEV come from the germline V gene (reference sequence). The CDR3 runs to 14 residues. Here the CDR3 DNA reads TGTGCCAGCAGTCCCCGGGACAACAATCAGCCCCAGCATTTT. This encodes CASSPRDNNQPQHF.

The chain couples TRBV7-9 to TRBJ2-7; no clear D. CDR3 length: 15 residues. The V and J ends lost 4 bases and 5 bases respectively, with 18 bases between them. The V gene's germline CDR1 is SEHNR and CDR2 FQNEAQ (reference sequence). Here the CDR3 DNA reads TGTGCCAGCAGCTCGTTGCCGCAGGTCCAAGACGAGCAGTACTTC. Its translation: CASSSLPQVQDEQYF.

The chain couples TRBV4-1 to TRBJ1-1; tentatively, D is TRBD1 (6 bases). Per the germline V gene, CDR1 is MGHRA and CDR2 is YSYEKL. Trimming took off 0 bases at V and 0 bases at J, with 11 bases between the two ends. The CDR3 contains 16 residues. CDR3 in DNA: TGCGCCAGCAGCCAAGATAACAGGGCAATGAACACTGAAGCTTTCTTT. It specifies CASSQDNRAMNTEAFF.

The genes are TRBV30 and TRBJ2-3; D gene unclear. Trimming cost V 4 bases and J 0 bases, with 11 bases left between them. This CDR3 has 14 amino acids. Per germline, CDR1 GTSNPN and CDR2 SVGIG (reference sequence). The CDR3 region has the DNA TGTGCCTGGAACGAACAGAGTAGCACAGATACGCAGTATTTT. It codes for CAWNEQSSTDTQYF.

The CDR3 reads CATSRVRDRADTQYF. The CDR3 DNA reads as TGTGCCACCAGCAGAGTCCGGGACAGGGCAGATACGCAGTATTTT. V gene TRBV15 combines with J gene TRBJ2-3; TRBD1 matches 9 bases. V lost 1 base, J lost 4 bases, and 3 bases stayed unmatched. This CDR3 is 15 amino acids long. The germline gives CDR1 LNHNV, CDR2 YYDKDF (reference sequence). Filled out from reference TRBV15 and TRBJ2-3, the complete variable domain reads DAMVIQNPRYQVTQFGKPVTLSCSQTLNHNVMYWYQQKSSQAPKLLFHYYDKDFNNEADTPDNFQSRRPNTSFCFLDIRSPGLGDTAMYLCATSRVRDRADTQYFGPGTRLTVL.

This rearrangement joins TRBV4-1 to TRBJ2-1; D unresolved. This CDR3 spans 15 amino acids. Germline-derived CDR1 and CDR2 are MGHRA and YSYEKL. The V end was cut by 1 base, the J end by 9 bases, with 16 bases between. CDR3 in DNA: TGCGCCAGCAGCCAAGGGGCTGGGTACGATTTTGAGCAGTTCTTC. It translates to CASSQGAGYDFEQFF.

This rearrangement joins TRBV6-2 or TRBV6-3 to TRBJ2-7; TRBD1 aligns across 11 bases. In germline, CDR1 is MNHEY, CDR2 SVGEGT. V lost 5 bases, J lost 6 bases, and 9 bases stayed unmatched. CDR3 length: 15 residues. DNA for the CDR3: TGTGCCAGCAGTGCGTTCGGGACAGGGGGTTTCGAGCAGTACTTC. Encoded protein: CASSAFGTGGFEQYF.

The chain employs TRBV28 and TRBJ1-5; perhaps TRBD1 as D (5 bases). Per germline, CDR1 MDHEN and CDR2 SYDVKM. The CDR3 totals 16 residues. V was shortened by 7 bases and J by 2 bases, with 18 bases between the two germline ends. CDR3 residues: CASTLPLWGGNQPQHF. CDR3 in DNA: TGTGCCAGCACCCTACCCCTATGGGGCGGCAATCAGCCCCAGCATTTT.

This clone was counted a few times. J is TRBJ1-2 and V is TRBV6-5; 8 bases line up with TRBD1. CDR3 length equals 15 residues. Germline loops: CDR1 MNHEY, CDR2 SVGAGI. V was pared by 7 bases and J by 2 bases, with 9 bases of the junction left unmatched. CDR3 DNA: TGTGCCAGCAATGGTCTAAGGACAGGGAACTATGGCTACACCTTC. Its protein product is CASNGLRTGNYGYTF.

The rearrangement links TRBV11-2 to TRBJ1-2, with D possibly matching TRBD1 (5 bases). Trimming pared 5 bases from V and 5 bases from J, leaving 27 bases between. This CDR3 has 18 residues. Germline CDR1 reads SGHAT; CDR2 reads FQNNGV. CDR3 coding DNA: TGTGCCAGCAGCCCAGACAGAGCCGGACGCGATCCCGATTATGGCTACACCTTC. The encoded protein is CASSPDRAGRDPDYGYTF.

V and J are TRBV9 and TRBJ1-1; 8 nucleotides match TRBD1. The CDR3 is made up of 15 amino acids. V lost 0 bases, J lost 4 bases, and 5 bases stayed unmatched. Germline CDR1 reads SGDLS; CDR2 reads YYNGEE. The CDR3 is CASSVGDRGATEAFF. The CDR3 DNA reads TGTGCCAGCAGCGTAGGAGACAGGGGTGCCACTGAAGCTTTCTTT. The full variable domain, rest sourced from reference TRBV9 and TRBJ1-1, is DSGVTQTPKHLITATGQRVTLRCSPRSGDLSVYWYQQSLDQGLQFLIQYYNGEERAKGNILERFSAQQFPDLHSELNLSSLELGDSALYFCASSVGDRGATEAFFGQGTRLTVV.

The chain joins TRBV29-1 to TRBJ2-1, with a tentative D call TRBD2 (7 bases). V shed 4 bases and J shed 0 bases, with 13 bases lying between them. This CDR3 is built from 15 residues. The germline gives CDR1 SQVTM, CDR2 ANQGSEA. The DNA of the CDR3 is TGCAGCGTTGGACGTGGGGGGGCCTCCTACAATGAGCAGTTCTTC. This codes for CSVGRGGASYNEQFF.

This clone was recorded once. The chain couples TRBV5-1 to TRBJ2-3, with D possibly TRBD1 on 6 matching bases. The CDR3 loop spans 14 amino acids. V was cut by 6 bases and J by 3 bases, with 14 bases left in between. Germline V gene lookup returns CDR1 SGHRS and CDR2 YFSETQ. CDR3 protein: CASTRQVGTDTQYF. CDR3 nucleotide sequence: TGCGCCAGCACAAGACAGGTGGGAACAGATACGCAGTATTTT. The entire variable domain, with the rest obtained from reference TRBV5-1 and TRBJ2-3, is as follows: KAGVTQTPRYLIKTRGQQVTLSCSPISGHRSVSWYQQTPGQGLQFLFEYFSETQRNKGNFPGRFSGRQFSNSRSEMNVSTLELGDSALYLCASTRQVGTDTQYFGPGTRLTVL.

This rearrangement joins TRBV9 to TRBJ2-5, with D tentatively TRBD1 (6 bases). Per the germline V gene, CDR1 is SGDLS and CDR2 is YYNGEE. With 0 bases removed from V and 5 bases from J, the gap between germline ends came to 14 bases. The CDR3 sequence is 15 residues long. CDR3 coding DNA: TGTGCCAGCAGCGTAGATACAGGGATAAGGGAGACCCAGTACTTC. It encodes CASSVDTGIRETQYF.

The J gene is TRBJ2-4, the V gene TRBV10-3, with 9 bases matching TRBD1. Germline lookup yields CDR1 ENHRY and CDR2 SYGVKD. The CDR3 runs to 13 residues. V shed 6 bases, J shed 8 bases, and the junction held 5 bases outside the gene matches. The CDR3 DNA is TGTGCCATCAGGGGACAGGGAGCAGACATTCAGTACTTC. Protein: CAIRGQGADIQYF.

The chain uses TRBV20-1 and TRBJ2-2; 7 positions agree with TRBD1. CDR3 length: 16 residues. The V segment lost 3 bases and the J segment 1 base; nucleotides outside the gene matches: 8. Germline CDR1 and CDR2: DFQATT and SNEGSKA (reference sequence). The CDR3 spells CSASGQVMQNTGELFF. The CDR3 DNA sequence: TGCAGTGCTAGTGGACAGGTTATGCAGAACACCGGGGAGCTGTTTTTT.